This T cell receptor beta chain was identified in a study of blood T cell repertoires in COVID-19. Study-wide context: Whether acute or convalescent, the COVID-19 samples came from the United States, Italy and Spain. Sample material is recorded as cDNA or gDNA derived from T cells, B-cell-depleted T cells, or PBMCs.

The Seattle patients joined while their infection was active and were tracked longitudinally afterward. In the original workflow: The authors estimated nucleated cell counts from reference gene primer amplification. Assay: immunoSEQ multiplex PCR; the TCRdb copy retains only in-frame clones and omits some. From that table come the V and J calls and clone size; the DNA was used to work out D and trimming. Of about 150,000 clones listed, roughly 88% are singletons. Per the germline V gene, CDR1 is MGHDK and CDR2 is SYGVNS. Trimming took off 5 bases at V and 1 base at J, with 2 bases between the two ends. CDR3 length: 11 amino acids. Concerning this clone itself: Other DNA sequences within the sample encode an identical CDR3.

The chain combines TRBV25-1 with TRBJ1-2, with unresolved D. This TCR came from a man in his 60s with COVID-19, enrolled during active disease. Sequenced: peripheral blood. The CDR3 coding sequence is TGTGCCAGCAGTCTTAACTATGGCTACACCTTC. Translating gives CASSLNYGYTF.